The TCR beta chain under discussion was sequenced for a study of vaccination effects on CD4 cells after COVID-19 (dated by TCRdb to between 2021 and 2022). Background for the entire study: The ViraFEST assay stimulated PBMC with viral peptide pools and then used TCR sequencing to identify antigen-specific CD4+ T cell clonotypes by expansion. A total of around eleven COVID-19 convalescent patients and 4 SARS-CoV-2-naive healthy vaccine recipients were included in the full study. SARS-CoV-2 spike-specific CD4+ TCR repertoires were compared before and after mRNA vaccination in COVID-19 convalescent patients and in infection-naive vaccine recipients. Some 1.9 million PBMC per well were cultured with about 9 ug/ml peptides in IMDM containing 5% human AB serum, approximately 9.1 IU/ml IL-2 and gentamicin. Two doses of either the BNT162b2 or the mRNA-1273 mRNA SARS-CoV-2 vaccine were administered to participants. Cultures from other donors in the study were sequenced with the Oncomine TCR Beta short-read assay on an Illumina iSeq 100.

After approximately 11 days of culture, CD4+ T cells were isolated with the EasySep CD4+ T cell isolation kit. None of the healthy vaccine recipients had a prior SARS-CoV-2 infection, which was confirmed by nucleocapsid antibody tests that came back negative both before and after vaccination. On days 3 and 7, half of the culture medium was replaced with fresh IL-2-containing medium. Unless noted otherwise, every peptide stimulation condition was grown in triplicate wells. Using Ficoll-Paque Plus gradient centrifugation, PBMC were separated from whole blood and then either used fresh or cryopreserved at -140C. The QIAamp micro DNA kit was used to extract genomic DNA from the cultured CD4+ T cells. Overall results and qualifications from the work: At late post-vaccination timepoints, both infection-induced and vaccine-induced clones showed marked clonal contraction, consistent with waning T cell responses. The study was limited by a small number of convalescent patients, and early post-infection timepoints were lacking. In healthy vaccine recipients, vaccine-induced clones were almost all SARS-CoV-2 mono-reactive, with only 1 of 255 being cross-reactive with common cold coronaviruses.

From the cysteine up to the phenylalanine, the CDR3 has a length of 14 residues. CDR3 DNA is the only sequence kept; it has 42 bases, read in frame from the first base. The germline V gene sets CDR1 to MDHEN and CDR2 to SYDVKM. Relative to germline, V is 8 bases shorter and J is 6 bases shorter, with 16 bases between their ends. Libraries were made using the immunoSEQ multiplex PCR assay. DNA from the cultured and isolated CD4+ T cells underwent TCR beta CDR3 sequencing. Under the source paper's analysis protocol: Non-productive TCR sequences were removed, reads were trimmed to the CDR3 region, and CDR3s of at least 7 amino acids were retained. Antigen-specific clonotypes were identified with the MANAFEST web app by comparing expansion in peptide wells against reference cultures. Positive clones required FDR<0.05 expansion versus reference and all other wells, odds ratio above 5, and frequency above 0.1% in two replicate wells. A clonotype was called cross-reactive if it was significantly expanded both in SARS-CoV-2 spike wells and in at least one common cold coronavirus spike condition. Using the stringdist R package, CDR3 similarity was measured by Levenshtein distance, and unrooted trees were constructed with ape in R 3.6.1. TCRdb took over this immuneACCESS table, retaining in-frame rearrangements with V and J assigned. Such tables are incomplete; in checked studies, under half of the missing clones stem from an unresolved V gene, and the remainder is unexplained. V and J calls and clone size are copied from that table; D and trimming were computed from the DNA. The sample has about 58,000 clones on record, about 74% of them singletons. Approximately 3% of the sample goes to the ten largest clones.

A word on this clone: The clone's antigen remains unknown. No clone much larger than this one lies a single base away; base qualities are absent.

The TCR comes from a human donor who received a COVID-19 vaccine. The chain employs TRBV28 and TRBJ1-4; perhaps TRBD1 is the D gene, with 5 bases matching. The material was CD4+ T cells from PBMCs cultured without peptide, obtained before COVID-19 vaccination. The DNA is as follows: TGTGCCAGCCTACTGGGGGGGGGTCATGAAAAACTGTTTTTT. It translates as CASLLGGGHEKLFF.